This T cell receptor beta chain was retrieved from a study of shared clonotypes between healthy human individuals. Every one of the donors was a Caucasian adult that lived in Nashville, Tennessee. It was around 100 million PBMCs that unsorted samples used for genomic DNA. The authors sequenced unsorted PBMC DNA on ten immunoSEQ deep assay plates. Per the original methods: ImmunoSEQ supplied junction-only sequences lacking quality scores, so filtering was different. This table comes from immunoSEQ multiplex PCR, and its TCRdb copy is limited to in-frame clones, with some not included. V, J and clone size are taken as reported in that table, and D and trimming were inferred from the DNA itself. The sample includes around 530,000 clones, around 76% seen only once; the top ten take around 13%. Germline V CDR1 and CDR2: LNHNV, YYDKDF (reference sequence). V trimming: 3 bases; J trimming: 5 bases; junction bases outside the gene matches: 5. The CDR3 sequence is 15 residues long.

Note on this clone: Within the sample, other DNA sequences also encode this same CDR3.

The clonotype originates from a woman aged 40 to 49 in good health. Some clones in this sample may be carry-over from other donors' samples. The sequenced sample was PBMCs. The rearrangement uses TRBV15 and TRBJ1-1, with 11 bases that match TRBD1. The CDR3 region is CATSRDRGPGTEAFF. The CDR3 bases are TGTGCCACCAGCAGGGACAGGGGGCCGGGAACTGAAGCTTTCTTT.